A selection of T cell receptor beta chains follows, all from one sample in a study of cytomegalovirus exposure and HLA in healthy donors. Here immunoSEQ multiplex PCR was the method, and the copy in TCRdb shows in-frame clones only, minus some. This table has fewer than 140,000 clones, about two thirds appearing once. The sequenced sample was PBMCs. The receptor source for this set is a boy younger than 18 in good health and CMV-seronegative. Both conserved end residues are part of each CDR3. D genes are given only for firm matches. Some rows mark clone size as missing; the rest say once, few, many or name a class of expanded clone.

clone_size j_call v_call d_call cdr3_nt cdr3_aa
- TRBJ1-2 TRBV5-1 - TGCGCCAGCAGCGATATACGGAGAGCTAACTATGGCTACACCTTC CASSDIRRANYGYTF
- TRBJ1-5 TRBV10-3 - TGTGCCGTCGGGAGGGACCTAAATCAGCCCCAGCATTTT CAVGRDLNQPQHF
- TRBJ1-5 TRBV28 TRBD1 TGTGCCAGCAACGGACAGGTTAGCAATCAGCCCCAGCATTTT CASNGQVSNQPQHF
- TRBJ2-5 TRBV5-4 TRBD1 TGTGCCAGCAGTTCTCCGACAGGGATCCAAGAGACCCAGTACTTC CASSSPTGIQETQYF
- TRBJ1-5 TRBV19 - TGTGCCAGTAGTATCGGGGTGATGGGAAATCAGCCCCAGCATTTT CASSIGVMGNQPQHF
- TRBJ2-7 TRBV27 TRBD1 TGTGCCAGCAGTCGCACCTTGGACAGGGACTACGAGCAGTACTTC CASSRTLDRDYEQYF
- TRBJ1-5 TRBV19 - TGTGCCAGTAGTATCTATGGTGCAGAGGATGCCAATCAGCCCCAGCATTTT CASSIYGAEDANQPQHF
few TRBJ1-2 TRBV2 - TGTGCCAGCGGGGCGGGGATGTATGGCTACACCTTC CASGAGMYGYTF
- TRBJ2-2 TRBV5-4 - TGTGCCAGCAGCTTGGGCGGGGTAAACACCGGGGAGCTGTTTTTT CASSLGGVNTGELFF
- TRBJ2-2 TRBV6-4 TRBD1 TGTGCCAGCAGTGAGGCAGGGGGCACCGGGGAGCTGTTTTTT CASSEAGGTGELFF
- TRBJ2-7 TRBV5-1 TRBD1 TGCGCCAGCAGCTCGACAGGGGTCGAGCAGTACTTC CASSSTGVEQYF
- TRBJ1-1 TRBV27 TRBD1 TGTGCCAGCAGTTTGATGACAGGGGTAACTGAAGCTTTCTTT CASSLMTGVTEAFF
- TRBJ1-5 TRBV19 - TGTGCCAGTAGTATAGGATCCCGTACTAGAATGGAAAGGAACCACCCTAGCAATCAGCCCCAGCATTTT CASSIGSRTRMERNHPSNQPQHF
once TRBJ2-7 TRBV7-9 - TGTGCCAGCAGCTCTAGGTGGGGGGTTGGCGAGCAGTACTTC CASSSRWGVGEQYF
- TRBJ1-6 TRBV2 TRBD1 TGTGCCAGCAACCGGGACAGAAATTCACCCCTCCACTTT CASNRDRNSPLHF
- TRBJ2-7 TRBV2 - TGTGCCAGCAGGTCGAGGACAGACAGGTACGAGCAGTACTTC CASRSRTDRYEQYF
- TRBJ2-7 TRBV2 - TGTGCCAGCAGTGGGGCCCACGAGCAGTACTTC CASSGAHEQYF
few TRBJ1-3 TRBV28 - TGTGCCAGCGCCGCGGGGGAAAGTGGAAACACCATATATTTT CASAAGESGNTIYF
- TRBJ1-1 TRBV7-9 TRBD1 TGTGCCAGCAGTCGGACAGGGTACACTGAAGCTTTCTTT CASSRTGYTEAFF
- TRBJ2-3 TRBV7-9 TRBD2 TGTGCCAGCAGCTCTAGCGGATTAGCGGGGGGGCTGGGAGATACGCAGTATTTT CASSSSGLAGGLGDTQYF
- TRBJ1-1 TRBV11-3 - TGTGCCAGCAGCTTAGACGGGAACACTGAAGCTTTCTTT CASSLDGNTEAFF
few TRBJ1-4 TRBV19 - TGTGCCAGTACCAGCCGCGGGGGAGGTAATGAAAAACTGTTTTTT CASTSRGGGNEKLFF
- TRBJ1-5 TRBV7-2 TRBD1 TGTGCCAGCAGCACGCAGGGGGCTGGGCCCCAGCATTTT CASSTQGAGPQHF
few TRBJ2-1 TRBV18 TRBD2 TGTGCCAGCTCACCTCTGACTAGCGGGAGGAATGAGCAGTTCTTC CASSPLTSGRNEQFF
- TRBJ1-4 TRBV6-1 - TGTGCCAGCAGTGAATGGGCAGGGGTTGATGAAAAACTGTTTTTT CASSEWAGVDEKLFF
few TRBJ2-3 TRBV7-2 TRBD2 TGTGCCAGCAGCTCCCAGCGCGGGGGGCAGGCAGATATGCAGTATTTT CASSSQRGGQADMQYF
few TRBJ1-5 TRBV2 TRBD1 TGTGCCAGCAGGTTGGGACAGGGGGATAGTCAGCCCCAGCATTTT CASRLGQGDSQPQHF
- TRBJ2-1 TRBV2 - TGTGCCAGCAGTGGAGTAAGGGGCAACAATGAGCAGTTCTTC CASSGVRGNNEQFF
- TRBJ2-1 TRBV7-7 - TGTGCTAGCAGCTTAGATGTCTTAAACAATGAGCAGTTCTTC CASSLDVLNNEQFF
- TRBJ2-5 TRBV7-9 TRBD1 TGTGCCAGCAGCTTGCCACAGGGGTATGGAGAGACCCAGTACTTC CASSLPQGYGETQYF
- TRBJ1-2 TRBV7-8 - TGTGCCAGCAGCTTAGCGAGGGGAGGTGGCTACACCTTC CASSLARGGGYTF
- TRBJ1-3 TRBV7-2 - TGTGCCAGCAGCCAGGGATCTGGAAACACCATATATTTT CASSQGSGNTIYF
few TRBJ2-2 TRBV9 TRBD2 TGTGCCAGCAGCGGGGGAGGGCCGAACACCGGGGAGCTGTTTTTT CASSGGGPNTGELFF
once TRBJ2-5 TRBV13 TRBD2 TGTGCCAGCAGCCCTCGACTAGCGGGGCTCCAAGAGACCCAGTACTTC CASSPRLAGLQETQYF
few TRBJ1-2 TRBV6-5 - TGTGCCAGCAGTTCCCAGGGCTATGGCTACACCTTC CASSSQGYGYTF
- TRBJ2-1 TRBV13 TRBD2 TGTGCCAGCAGCCCTCGGACTAGCAGCTACAATGAGCAGTTCTTC CASSPRTSSYNEQFF
- TRBJ2-1 TRBV29-1 TRBD2 TGCAGCGTTGGTCGACTAGCGGGAAGTGAGCAGTTCTTC CSVGRLAGSEQFF
- TRBJ2-3 TRBV5-1 TRBD2 TGCGCCAGCAGCCCCCAGCGGGAAGGCACAGATACGCAGTATTTT CASSPQREGTDTQYF
- TRBJ1-2 TRBV5-1 TRBD1 TGCGCCAGCAGCCCAAACGTGCCTACAGGGGGCTCTAACTATGGCTACACCTTC CASSPNVPTGGSNYGYTF
- TRBJ1-2 TRBV4-3 TRBD1 TGCGCCAGCAGCCAAGAACCCCGACAGGGGCAGGGTGGCTACACCTTC CASSQEPRQGQGGYTF
- TRBJ1-1 TRBV15 - TGTGCCACCAGCCGAGGGGGGGCGGGGGTGAACACTGAAGCTTTCTTT CATSRGGAGVNTEAFF
- TRBJ2-3 TRBV10-3 - TGTGCCATCAGCGAGGAGGGGGGGACAGATACGCAGTATTTT CAISEEGGTDTQYF